This record covers a single TCR beta chain. This clone has more than one count but fewer than ten. Which antigen it targets is not known. Base qualities are missing; no much larger clone stands one base away. This specimen belongs to a study of OX40 agonist ivuxolimab in advanced cancers. For context, the study as a whole: Ivuxolimab was a fully human IgG2 agonistic monoclonal antibody targeting the costimulatory receptor OX40 (CD134). A male proportion of 70% to 90% and a mean age of roughly 58 years, ranging from about 23 to 90, were recorded for the dose-escalation cohort. Partial responses occurred in three dose-escalation patients: two with cutaneous melanoma and one with hepatocellular carcinoma. Intravenous ivuxolimab was administered to patients every 2 weeks at six dose levels: 0.01, 0.1, 0.3, 1.5, 3 and 10 mg/kg. Of the roughly 54 patients in dose escalation, around 20 had hepatocellular carcinoma, about 15 had melanoma, 9 had renal cell carcinoma and 9 had head and neck cancer. The monotherapy dose-escalation portion (N of about 50 patients) of the phase I ivuxolimab trial is reported in the paper. Patients were allowed to have had prior anti-PD-1, anti-PD-L1 or anti-CTLA-4 therapy, and more than 35% of the dose-escalation patients had been treated with checkpoint inhibitors. The purpose of peripheral TCRbeta sequencing was to test whether ivuxolimab changed TCR sequence diversity and led to clonal T-cell expansion. Broad study findings and their caveats: Low levels of normalized T-cell clonal expansion were also seen in some patients who did not respond. At doses of 0.1 to 3.0 mg/kg, clonal expansion of both CD4+ and CD8+ T cells in blood was seen between baseline and week 6. Antigen specificity was not determined for the clonally expanded peripheral T cells. In the 0.1-3.0 mg/kg groups, partial responders were among the patients with the lowest normalized peripheral clonal expansion, particularly in CD8+ T cells. After ivuxolimab, more expanded clones were found on average in CD8+ T cells than in CD4+ T cells.

The germline V gene yields MDHEN for CDR1 and SYDVKM for CDR2. Trimming at the junction amounts to 5 bases on V and 6 bases on J, and the germline ends lie 14 bases apart. The CDR3 sequence holds 14 residues, the cysteine and phenylalanine included. Only CDR3 DNA remains: 42 bases, in frame from the first base. To sequence the TCRbeta CDR3 region, genomic DNA was isolated from the sorted cells. TCRbeta CDR3 regions were sequenced using the immunoSEQ Assay. As stored in TCRdb, this immuneACCESS dataset retains in-frame rearrangements with V and J assigned. A fraction of the clones does not appear; measured against another copy, unresolved V genes explain less than half of the discrepancy, and the remainder lacks a known reason. The sample profile shows over 65,000 clones; 90% to 95% of them were found once. The leading ten clones occupy approximately 0.32% of the sample. The trial excluded patients who had a history of autoimmune disease or who were on systemic immunosuppression. Peripheral blood for TCR sequencing was collected from all dose cohorts at baseline, on cycle 4 day 1, and on cycle 7 day 1. Samples were obtained from an open-label, multicenter, first-in-human phase I dose-escalation trial of ivuxolimab. The trial enrolled adults with locally advanced or metastatic head and neck squamous cell, hepatocellular, melanoma or renal cell carcinoma. Before TCR sequencing, CD4+ T cells and CD8+ T cells from peripheral blood were sorted into separate populations.

Sequencing used CD4+ or CD8+ T cells sorted from blood, obtained in a trial of the OX40 agonist ivuxolimab. The receptor was isolated from an adult with an advanced solid tumor such as melanoma, head and neck, liver or kidney cancer. Rearrangement joined TRBV28 to TRBJ1-5; possibly the D gene is TRBD1, per 6 matching bases. The DNA sequence is given as TGTGCCAGCAGTCTGGGGAGGGGGAGTCAGCCCCAGCATTTT. Its protein product is CASSLGRGSQPQHF.